These 26 T cell receptor beta chains were sequenced from one sample in a study of patients and donors after allogeneic stem cell transplantation. TCRdb reanalysed the RT-PCR reads using MiXCR and keeps one entry per CDR3 protein. Here the sample spans some 880,000 distinct CDR3 sequences, under 20% being singletons. The source material was blood, either unsorted or a sorted T cell fraction (not recorded which). The origin of the receptors is a human donor who was either an allogeneic HSCT recipient or a stem cell or donor lymphocyte infusion donor (not recorded which). It is not recorded whose cells these are; they may come from a transplant donor.

The DNA for the CDR3 is TGTGCCACCAGCAGTTGGTGGGAGAACAGCCAAGAGACCCAGTACTTC. Translating it yields CATSSWWENSQETQYF. The chain combines TRBV15 with TRBJ2-5; D possibly corresponds to TRBD2 (5 bases). Trimming removed 3 bases from V and 1 base from J, with 15 bases in between. The CDR3 totals 16 residues. Per the germline V gene, CDR1 is LNHNV and CDR2 is YYDKDF (reference sequence).

This rearrangement joins TRBV27 to TRBJ1-5; D may be TRBD1 (6 bases). Germline V gene lookup returns CDR1 MNHEY and CDR2 SMNVEV (reference sequence). Trimming took off 3 bases at V and 9 bases at J, with 15 bases between the two ends. There are 14 residues in the CDR3. The chain's CDR3 is CASSFRGTSGPQHF. The CDR3 DNA reads TGTGCCAGCAGTTTCAGGGGCACCTCTGGGCCCCAGCATTTT.

The chain joins TRBV9 to TRBJ1-1; TRBD1 is a possible D gene (5 bases). This CDR3 has 15 residues. CDR1 is SGDLS, CDR2 YYNGEE, per germline. The V end was cut by 3 bases, the J end by 0 bases, with 12 bases between. The CDR3 DNA sequence: TGTGCCAGCAGCGGGGGCGTAGGAGTGAACACTGAAGCTTTCTTT. Translated, it gives CASSGGVGVNTEAFF. Full variable domain (remainder filled in from reference TRBV9 and TRBJ1-1): DSGVTQTPKHLITATGQRVTLRCSPRSGDLSVYWYQQSLDQGLQFLIQYYNGEERAKGNILERFSAQQFPDLHSELNLSSLELGDSALYFCASSGGVGVNTEAFFGQGTRLTVV.

This clonotype has a handful of counts. The chain uses TRBV5-6 and TRBJ1-1; D gene ambiguous. Germline lookup yields CDR1 SGHDT and CDR2 YYEEEE. The CDR3 loop spans 13 amino acids. The V end lost 0 bases, the J end lost 3 bases, and 6 bases lay between the germline ends. This CDR3 reads CASSLERYTEAFF. The CDR3 DNA is TGTGCCAGCAGCTTGGAGAGATACACTGAAGCTTTCTTT.

The sample holds a few counts of this clonotype. The chain uses TRBV12-3 or TRBV12-4 and TRBJ2-1; D unclear. The length of the CDR3 is 12 residues. V was pared by 5 bases and J by 8 bases, with 10 bases between. CDR3 loop: CASSPLLDEQFF. The DNA of the CDR3 is TGTGCCAGCAGTCCCCTTTTGGATGAGCAGTTCTTC.

This clonotype was seen repeatedly, ten times or more. The J gene is TRBJ2-7, the V gene TRBV4-3, with D tentatively TRBD2 (5 bases). The CDR3 sequence is 13 residues long. V gave up 2 bases and J gave up 6 bases, with 11 bases separating them. Germline V gene lookup returns CDR1 LGHNA and CDR2 YSLEER. CDR3 coding DNA: TGCGCCAGCAGCCAAATTTCCGGGGTCGAGCAGTACTTC. It specifies CASSQISGVEQYF.

This clonotype was recorded a few times. This rearrangement joins TRBV6-2 or TRBV6-3 to TRBJ2-1, with D maybe TRBD2 (6 bases). The V gene's germline CDR1 is MNHEY and CDR2 SVGEGT. V was trimmed by 4 bases and J by 12 bases, leaving 19 bases between them. CDR3 length: 14 residues. CDR3 loop: CASSWGLDGRGQFF. As DNA, the CDR3 is TGTGCCAGCAGTTGGGGACTTGACGGCCGTGGGCAGTTCTTC.

In this sample, this clonotype turned up a few times. J is TRBJ1-2 and V is TRBV29-1; D might be TRBD1 (5 bases). The CDR3 runs to 14 residues. V shed 2 bases and J shed 3 bases, with 13 bases lying between them. From germline, CDR1 is SQVTM and CDR2 ANQGSEA. In DNA form, the CDR3 reads TGCAGCGTTGAAAGGGACGGAAAAGACTATGGCTACACCTTC. Amino acid sequence: CSVERDGKDYGYTF.

This clonotype was picked up a small number of times. The chain joins TRBV7-8 to TRBJ2-5; D call uncertain. The CDR3 has 11 residues. Trimming took off 2 bases at V and 7 bases at J, with 5 bases between the two ends. CDR1 is SGHVS and CDR2 is FQNEAQ in the germline V gene. The CDR3, as DNA: TGTGCCAGCAGCTTACCTGGGACCCAGTACTTC. This gives the protein CASSLPGTQYF.

CDR3 bases: TGTGCCAGCAGTACTGGACTAGCGGGGGGAGACGGGGAGCTGTTTTTT. Protein: CASSTGLAGGDGELFF. V gene TRBV12-3 or TRBV12-4 combines with J gene TRBJ2-2, with TRBD2 identical over 14 bases. Trimming at V came to 5 bases and at J to 7 bases, leaving 6 bases not matched to a gene. There are 16 residues in the CDR3.

This clonotype was seen more than once but under ten times. The V gene is TRBV3-1, the J gene TRBJ1-1, with D perhaps TRBD1 (5 bases). Germline V CDR1 and CDR2: LGHDT, YNNKEL (reference sequence). Trimming shortened V by 4 bases and J by 5 bases, and 17 bases separated the two germline ends. This CDR3 is built from 15 residues. CDR3 loop: CASSPRIGVETEAFF. The CDR3 bases are TGTGCCAGCAGCCCCAGGATAGGGGTTGAAACTGAAGCTTTCTTT.

This clonotype was seen many times. The chain carries TRBV4-1 and TRBJ1-4; no reliable D call. V lost 1 base and J lost 5, with 8 bases in between. Germline V lookup: CDR1 MGHRA, CDR2 YSYEKL. The CDR3 has 14 amino acids. The CDR3 DNA reads as TGCGCCAGCAGCCAAGTGTCAGGAAATGAAAAACTGTTTTTT. Translated: CASSQVSGNEKLFF.

This clonotype was seen once. Germline and junction disagree at one end, which may indicate a read error. CDR3 in amino acids: CASTQAGTGNTIYF. The CDR3 DNA reads TGTGCCAGCACCCAAGCGGGTACTGGGAACACCATATATTTT. The rearrangement uses TRBV13 and TRBJ1-3; D is undetermined. The germline V gene encodes CDR1 PRHDT and CDR2 FYEKMQ (reference sequence). This CDR3 is 14 amino acids long.

This clonotype occurred a few times. This chain links TRBV9 with TRBJ2-3; a possible D gene is TRBD2 (6 bases). V dropped 3 bases and J dropped 2 bases, with 10 bases sitting between them. The CDR3 has 14 residues. Germline loops: CDR1 SGDLS, CDR2 YYNGEE. The CDR3 protein is CASSASGVTDTQYF. The CDR3 coding sequence is TGTGCCAGCAGCGCGTCGGGGGTCACAGATACGCAGTATTTT.

The chain combines TRBV4-3 with TRBJ2-7; the match to TRBD1 covers 7 bases. The V segment lost 0 bases and the J segment 0 bases; nucleotides outside the gene matches: 2. The CDR3 has 15 residues. CDR1 is LGHNA and CDR2 is YSLEER in the germline V gene. The CDR3 sequence: CASSQDWDSSYEQYF. CDR3 nucleotides: TGCGCCAGCAGCCAAGATTGGGACAGCTCCTACGAGCAGTACTTC.

This clonotype was seen many times. The chain couples TRBV4-3 to TRBJ2-1; D is unresolved. Trimming took 0 bases from V and 8 from J, leaving 11 bases between them. The germline gives CDR1 LGHNA, CDR2 YSLEER. This CDR3 contains 14 residues. CDR3 in amino acids: CASSQDVNRDEQFF. For the CDR3, the DNA is TGCGCCAGCAGCCAAGATGTTAACCGGGATGAGCAGTTCTTC.

This clonotype was counted only a few times. The chain employs TRBV6-5 and TRBJ2-2, with a possible D match to TRBD2 (5 bases). Per germline, CDR1 MNHEY and CDR2 SVGAGI. Trimming took 1 base from V and 5 from J, leaving 11 bases between them. The CDR3 is 15 amino acids. The CDR3, as DNA: TGTGCCAGCAGTTACTTTGTAACGGGAACCGGGGAGCTGTTTTTT. Protein product: CASSYFVTGTGELFF.

This sequence joins TRBV9 and TRBJ2-1; D is perhaps TRBD1 or TRBD2 (7 bases each). Germline CDR1 is SGDLS and CDR2 is YYNGEE. The V and J ends lost 0 bases and 7 bases respectively, with 14 bases between them. This CDR3 contains 15 residues. CDR3 bases: TGTGCCAGCAGCGTAGAACGCCAGGGGGGGAATGAGCAGTTCTTC. Protein sequence: CASSVERQGGNEQFF. The whole variable domain, filled in from reference TRBV9 and TRBJ2-1, reads DSGVTQTPKHLITATGQRVTLRCSPRSGDLSVYWYQQSLDQGLQFLIQYYNGEERAKGNILERFSAQQFPDLHSELNLSSLELGDSALYFCASSVERQGGNEQFFGPGTRLTVL.

This clonotype was seen a handful of times. The V call is TRBV12-3 or TRBV12-4, the J call TRBJ2-7, with D hard to call. CDR3 length: 15 residues. Trimming removed 6 bases at V and 4 bases at J, with 19 bases between. The CDR3 sequence: CASSPGRQQLYEQYF. DNA of the CDR3: TGTGCCAGCAGCCCGGGTCGACAACAATTATACGAGCAGTACTTC.

This clonotype was detected only once. V usage is TRBV19 and J usage is TRBJ2-7, with TRBD1 as a possible D gene (6 bases). The ends were cut back, 5 bases at V and 2 bases at J, with 16 bases in the middle. Looked up from germline, CDR1 is LNHDA and CDR2 is SQIVND (reference sequence). The CDR3 contains 15 residues. For the CDR3, the DNA is TGTGCCAGTAGTCACCAAACAGGGCCTCCCTACGAGCAGTACTTC. It specifies CASSHQTGPPYEQYF.

The chain combines TRBV7-6 with TRBJ1-2, with unresolved D. Per the germline V gene, CDR1 is SGHVS and CDR2 is FNYEAQ. This CDR3 spans 14 amino acids. Trimming removed 2 bases at V and 4 bases at J, with 11 bases between. The DNA of the CDR3 is TGTGCCAGCAGCTTACATCCGGGTAGCTATGGCTACACCTTC. Translation gives CASSLHPGSYGYTF.

The gene calls are TRBV12-3 or TRBV12-4 and TRBJ2-1; TRBD2 matches 10 bases. The V and J ends lost 6 bases and 5 bases, in that order; junction bases with no gene match: 4. There are 14 residues in the CDR3. For the CDR3, the DNA is TGTGCCAGCAGCCCAGCGGGAGGGAACAATGAGCAGTTCTTC. It encodes CASSPAGGNNEQFF.

A few counts support this clonotype. V is TRBV27 and J is TRBJ2-2; D uncertain. This CDR3 is 13 amino acids long. Trimming took off 6 bases at V and 4 bases at J, with 9 bases between the two ends. CDR1 and CDR2 (germline): MNHEY, SMNVEV (reference sequence). CDR3 amino acids: CASSPGSTGELFF. Written as DNA, the CDR3 is TGTGCCAGCAGCCCCGGTAGCACCGGGGAGCTGTTTTTT.

In this sample, this clonotype turned up a few times. The CDR3 loop is CASGPGLSYNEQFF. The CDR3 nucleotides are TGTGCCAGCGGACCAGGTCTTTCCTACAATGAGCAGTTCTTC. The chain couples TRBV3-1 to TRBJ2-1; no clear D gene. V lost 8 bases and J 1 base, leaving 12 bases between the germline ends. CDR3 size: 14 residues. Germline V gene data show CDR1 as LGHDT and CDR2 as YNNKEL (reference sequence).

This clonotype has more than one count but fewer than ten. The genes are TRBV5-1 and TRBJ2-1, with D tentatively TRBD2 (7 bases). Trimming pared 7 bases from V and 9 bases from J, leaving 20 bases between. CDR3 length equals 14 residues. Germline values: CDR1 SGHRS, CDR2 YFSETQ. In nucleotides, the CDR3 is TGCGCCAGCTACATTACGGGGGGCGCGGGTGAGCAGTTCTTC. Translating gives CASYITGGAGEQFF.

This clonotype was picked up a small number of times. The chain uses TRBV2 and TRBJ2-7; 7 nucleotides match TRBD1. CDR3 size: 14 residues. V shed 7 bases and J 4 bases; nucleotides not matched to a gene: 10. Germline CDR1 is SNHLY and CDR2 is FYNNEI. The CDR3, as DNA: TGTGCCAGCATCCCCCTCACGACAGGGTACGAGCAGTACTTC. It translates to CASIPLTTGYEQYF.